Following are 22 T cell receptor beta chains from one sample sequenced in a study of brain T cells in children with intractable seizures. Assay: immunoSEQ multiplex PCR; the TCRdb copy retains only in-frame clones and omits some. The top ten hold around 5% of the sample, which has approximately 330,000 clones, over 90% seen once. The time point was: blood from clinic visit 5 months post-surgery; TSC patient then seizure free. The material was peripheral blood, obtained about 5 months after surgery. The receptor source for this set is a boy younger than two with tuberous sclerosis and intractable seizures.

This clone was observed once. Other DNA sequences from this sample encode an identical CDR3 as well. The rearrangement uses TRBV5-1 and TRBJ2-3; perhaps TRBD2 as D (5 bases). Between the trimmed V and J ends, which lost 1 base and 6 bases, there was a span of 9 bases. CDR1 is SGHRS and CDR2 is YFSETQ in the germline V gene. This CDR3 spans 13 amino acids. The chain's CDR3 is CASSLSGVDTQYF. The CDR3 nucleotides are TGCGCCAGCAGCTTGTCCGGGGTGGATACGCAGTATTTT.

V gene TRBV27 combines with J gene TRBJ1-4, with D perhaps TRBD1 (6 bases). V lost 0 bases, J lost 8 bases, and 10 bases lay in between. The CDR3 consists of 14 residues. CDR1 MNHEY and CDR2 SMNVEV come from the germline V gene (reference sequence). Here the CDR3 DNA reads TGTGCCAGCAGTTTATCCAGGGGCCTAGAAAAACTGTTTTTT. It is translated as CASSLSRGLEKLFF.

The V gene is TRBV28, the J gene TRBJ1-5; no clear D. Germline V gene data show CDR1 as MDHEN and CDR2 as SYDVKM. The CDR3 runs 16 residues. V lost 2 bases and J lost 4, with 15 bases in between. DNA of the CDR3: TGTGCCAGCAGTTTAATCACAGAAAGGAAAAATCAGCCCCAGCATTTT. Amino acid sequence: CASSLITERKNQPQHF.

V and J are TRBV30 and TRBJ1-2; D uncertain. The V end lost 4 bases, the J end lost 7 bases, and 10 bases lay between the germline ends. The CDR3 runs 11 residues. Per germline, CDR1 GTSNPN and CDR2 SVGIG (reference sequence). In DNA, the CDR3 is TGTGCCTGGATGCGGGATCTTGGCTACACCTTC. Protein sequence: CAWMRDLGYTF.

V and J are TRBV30 and TRBJ1-2; TRBD1 might be the D (6 bases). The CDR3 sequence is 13 residues long. Trimming took 7 bases from V and 1 from J, leaving 13 bases between them. Germline values: CDR1 GTSNPN, CDR2 SVGIG (reference sequence). This chain's CDR3 is CASYRVINYGYTF. The CDR3 DNA is TGTGCCTCCTACAGGGTTATTAACTATGGCTACACCTTC.

The chain links TRBV25-1 to TRBJ2-1; 9 bases are a match to TRBD2. Germline CDR1 MGHDK, CDR2 SYGVNS. The CDR3 consists of 16 residues. Trimming at V came to 2 bases and at J to 9 bases, leaving 11 bases not matched to a gene. CDR3 nucleotides: TGTGCCAGCAGTGAAGTAGGACTAGCGATTTCTGGTGAGCAGTTCTTC. This codes for CASSEVGLAISGEQFF.

The V and J genes are TRBV28 and TRBJ2-3; D gene ambiguous. The V end lost 5 bases, the J end lost 7 bases, and 10 bases lay between the germline ends. Germline-derived CDR1 and CDR2 are MDHEN and SYDVKM. The CDR3 covers 12 residues. CDR3 coding DNA: TGTGCCAGCAGTCCTAGTAGGTATACGCAGTATTTT. This gives the protein CASSPSRYTQYF.

This clone appeared a single time. V and J are TRBV5-4 and TRBJ2-2; D is possibly TRBD1 (6 bases). The CDR3 has 16 residues. Germline CDR1 reads SGHNT; CDR2 reads YYREEE (reference sequence). Trimming cost V 3 bases and J 4 bases, with 16 bases left between them. The CDR3 bases are TGTGCCAGCAGCTCGGGACAACCGCGTACCACCGGGGAGCTGTTTTTT. As protein: CASSSGQPRTTGELFF.

The rearrangement joins TRBV20-1 to TRBJ1-2; perhaps TRBD1 as D (5 bases). V was pared by 8 bases and J by 8 bases, with 12 bases between. Per the germline V gene, CDR1 is DFQATT and CDR2 is SNEGSKA (reference sequence). This CDR3 contains 10 residues. The CDR3 region is CSTKQVGYTF. CDR3 nucleotide sequence: TGCAGTACAAAACAGGTCGGCTACACCTTC.

In DNA, the CDR3 is TGTGCCAGCAGAAGGGGTGAGAATCAGCCCCAGCATTTT. It codes for CASRRGENQPQHF. This chain uses TRBV6-5 with TRBJ1-5, with TRBD1 as a possible D gene (5 bases). The CDR3 extends over 13 amino acids. Germline V lookup: CDR1 MNHEY, CDR2 SVGAGI. The V gene lost 6 bases and the J gene lost 4 bases, with 10 bases spanning the gap.

This chain links TRBV7-9 with TRBJ2-7, with TRBD2 as a possible D gene (5 bases). This CDR3 is built from 13 residues. V lost 11 bases to trimming and J lost 4 bases, with 18 bases between them. CDR1 and CDR2 from the germline V gene are SEHNR and FQNEAQ (reference sequence). The CDR3 sequence is CAVPVGVGYEQYF. DNA for the CDR3: TGTGCCGTCCCGGTCGGGGTAGGATACGAGCAGTACTTC.

This chain connects TRBV10-2 to TRBJ1-1; D gene uncertain. Germline CDR1 WSHSY, CDR2 SAAADI. The CDR3 runs to 12 residues. Deletions cut 6 bases from V and 1 base from J, with 6 bases between. CDR3 nucleotide sequence: TGCGCCAGCAGAAAGGAGAACACTGAAGCTTTCTTT. Protein product: CASRKENTEAFF.

The chain combines TRBV4-1 with TRBJ2-1; 7 bases are shared with TRBD2. The CDR3 has 19 amino acids. Germline V gene data show CDR1 as MGHRA and CDR2 as YSYEKL. The V gene end was trimmed by 5 bases and the J gene end by 7 bases; junction bases not matched to a gene: 23. The CDR3 DNA reads as TGCGCCAGCAGCGTCCTGGGGGGTCTAATTGCGGGAGCGGGGAATGAGCAGTTCTTC. Protein product: CASSVLGGLIAGAGNEQFF.

CDR3 in amino acids: CASSLTYEQYF. The CDR3 DNA follows: TGTGCCAGCAGCTTGACATACGAGCAGTACTTC. The rearrangement links TRBV7-9 to TRBJ2-7; D remains unclear. The V gene lost 3 bases and the J gene lost 4 bases, with 4 bases spanning the gap. CDR1 is SEHNR and CDR2 is FQNEAQ in the germline V gene (reference sequence). This CDR3 region has 11 residues. The entire variable domain, with the rest obtained from reference TRBV7-9 and TRBJ2-7, is as follows: DTGVSQNPRHKITKRGQNVTFRCDPISEHNRLYWYRQTLGQGPEFLTYFQNEAQLEKSRLLSDRFSAERPKGSFSTLEIQRTEQGDSAMYLCASSLTYEQYFGPGTRLTVT.

The chain is built from TRBV3-1 (or the pseudogene TRBV3-2) and TRBJ2-1; TRBD1 might be the D (6 bases). Trimming removed 2 bases from V and 0 bases from J, with 14 bases in between. CDR3 size: 17 residues. Germline CDR1 LGHDT, CDR2 YNNKEL (reference sequence). The CDR3 protein is CASSQHLGASSYNEQFF. The CDR3 nucleotides are TGTGCCAGCAGCCAACATCTGGGGGCAAGCTCCTACAATGAGCAGTTCTTC.

The V call is TRBV30, the J call TRBJ2-7; TRBD1 or TRBD2 may be the D gene (5 bases each). The germline V gene has CDR1 GTSNPN and CDR2 SVGIG (reference sequence). The CDR3 is made up of 11 amino acids. Trimming took 8 bases from V and 9 from J, leaving 17 bases between them. The CDR3 region is CAGTQWAVQYF. Here the CDR3 DNA reads TGTGCCGGGACCCAATGGGCAGTGCAGTACTTC.

V usage is TRBV2 and J usage is TRBJ1-2, with 9 bases identical to TRBD1. Germline CDR1 reads SNHLY; CDR2 reads FYNNEI. Unmatched junction bases numbered 6, after V lost 5 bases and J lost 5 bases. The CDR3 spans 14 residues. CDR3 sequence: CASSMDRGLYGYTF. In DNA form, the CDR3 reads TGTGCCAGCAGTATGGACAGGGGACTTTATGGCTACACCTTC.

This sequence joins TRBV5-1 and TRBJ2-7; no definite D call. Germline assignment: CDR1 SGHRS and CDR2 YFSETQ. This CDR3 contains 14 residues. V was clipped by 3 bases and J by 2 bases, with 12 bases between them. The CDR3 is CASSSAVPPYEQYF. The DNA for the CDR3 is TGCGCCAGCAGCTCCGCGGTTCCTCCCTACGAGCAGTACTTC.

The chain links TRBV5-4 to TRBJ1-2, with D perhaps matching TRBD1 (6 bases). V was shortened by 3 bases and J by 9 bases, with 12 bases between the two germline ends. This CDR3 region has 12 residues. The germline V gene encodes CDR1 SGHNT and CDR2 YYREEE (reference sequence). The CDR3 sequence is CASSSMGGRYTF. In nucleotides, the CDR3 is TGTGCCAGCAGCTCCATGGGGGGCCGCTACACCTTC.

This sequence joins TRBV27 and TRBJ2-7; D gene unclear. Germline lookup yields CDR1 MNHEY and CDR2 SMNVEV (reference sequence). The CDR3 is 14 amino acids. Trimming took 4 bases from V and 3 from J, leaving 13 bases between them. The CDR3 spells CASSYNSGRYEQYF. CDR3 DNA sequence: TGTGCCAGCAGTTATAACTCCGGCCGCTACGAGCAGTACTTC.

V gene TRBV29-1 combines with J gene TRBJ2-3; D uncertain. The V end was cut by 7 bases, the J end by 0 bases, with 14 bases between. The CDR3 totals 14 residues. Germline assignment: CDR1 SQVTM and CDR2 ANQGSEA. This chain's CDR3 is CSAVGRDSTDTQYF. As DNA, the CDR3 is TGCAGCGCTGTAGGAAGGGATAGCACAGATACGCAGTATTTT.

The chain uses TRBV7-9 and TRBJ1-2; TRBD1 aligns across 7 bases. The junction had 8 bases not matched to a gene; V was cut back by 2 bases and J by 5 bases. This CDR3 contains 15 residues. The V gene's germline CDR1 is SEHNR and CDR2 FQNEAQ (reference sequence). CDR3: CASSLPTGDWYGYTF. DNA for the CDR3: TGTGCCAGCAGCTTACCCACAGGGGATTGGTATGGCTACACCTTC.